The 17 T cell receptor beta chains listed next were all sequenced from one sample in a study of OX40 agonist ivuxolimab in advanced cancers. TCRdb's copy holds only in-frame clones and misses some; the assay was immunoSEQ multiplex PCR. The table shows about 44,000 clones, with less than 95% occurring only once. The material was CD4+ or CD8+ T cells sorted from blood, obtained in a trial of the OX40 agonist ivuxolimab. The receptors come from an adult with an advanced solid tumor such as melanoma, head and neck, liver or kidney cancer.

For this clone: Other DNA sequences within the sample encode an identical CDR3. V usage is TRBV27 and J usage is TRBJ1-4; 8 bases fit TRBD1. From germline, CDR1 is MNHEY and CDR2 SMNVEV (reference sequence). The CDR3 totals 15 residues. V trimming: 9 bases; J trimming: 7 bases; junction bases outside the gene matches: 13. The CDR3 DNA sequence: TGTGCCAGTTCCCCTTACAGGGGGGATAGTGAAAAACTGTTTTTT. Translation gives CASSPYRGDSEKLFF.

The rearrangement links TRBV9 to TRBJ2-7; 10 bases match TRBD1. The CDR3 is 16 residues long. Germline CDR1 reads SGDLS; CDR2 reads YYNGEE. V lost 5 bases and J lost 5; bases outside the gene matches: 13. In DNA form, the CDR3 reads TGTGCCAGCAGTGGGGGGACAGGGGTAAGGGTCCACGAGCAGTACTTC. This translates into CASSGGTGVRVHEQYF.

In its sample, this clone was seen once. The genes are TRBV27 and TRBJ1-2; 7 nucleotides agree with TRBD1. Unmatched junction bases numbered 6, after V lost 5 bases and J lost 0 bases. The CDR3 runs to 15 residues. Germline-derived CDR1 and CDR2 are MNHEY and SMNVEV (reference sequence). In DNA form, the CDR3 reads TGTGCCAGCAGTCTAGACAGGGCCTCTAACTATGGCTACACCTTC. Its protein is CASSLDRASNYGYTF.

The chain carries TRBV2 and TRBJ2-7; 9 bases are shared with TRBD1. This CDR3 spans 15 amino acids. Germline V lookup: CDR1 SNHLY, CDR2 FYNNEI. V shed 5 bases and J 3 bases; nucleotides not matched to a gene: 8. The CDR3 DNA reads TGTGCCAGCAGTCTTCTCCAGGACAGGGGCTACGAGCAGTACTTC. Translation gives CASSLLQDRGYEQYF.

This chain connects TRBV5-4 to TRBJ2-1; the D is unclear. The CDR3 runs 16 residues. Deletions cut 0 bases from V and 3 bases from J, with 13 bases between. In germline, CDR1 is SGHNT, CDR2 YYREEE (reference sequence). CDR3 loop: CASSLAVQTLYNEQFF. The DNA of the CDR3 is TGTGCCAGCAGCTTGGCTGTGCAGACCCTCTACAATGAGCAGTTCTTC.

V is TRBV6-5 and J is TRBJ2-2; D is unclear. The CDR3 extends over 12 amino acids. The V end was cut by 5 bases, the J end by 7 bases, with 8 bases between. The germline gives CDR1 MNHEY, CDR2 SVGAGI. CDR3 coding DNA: TGTGCCAGCAGTAATTTACTCGGGGAGCTGTTTTTT. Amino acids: CASSNLLGELFF.

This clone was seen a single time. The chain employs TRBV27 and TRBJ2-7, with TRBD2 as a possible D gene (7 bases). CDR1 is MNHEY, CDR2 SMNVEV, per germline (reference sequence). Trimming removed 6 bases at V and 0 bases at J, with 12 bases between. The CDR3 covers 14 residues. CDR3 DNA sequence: TGTGCCAGCAGCCCCGGGGGGCCCTCCTACGAGCAGTACTTC. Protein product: CASSPGGPSYEQYF.

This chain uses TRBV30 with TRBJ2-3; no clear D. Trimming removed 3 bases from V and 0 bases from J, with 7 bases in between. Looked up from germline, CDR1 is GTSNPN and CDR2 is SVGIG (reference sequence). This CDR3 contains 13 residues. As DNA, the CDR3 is TGTGCCTGGAGGGCTGATAGCACAGATACGCAGTATTTT. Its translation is CAWRADSTDTQYF.

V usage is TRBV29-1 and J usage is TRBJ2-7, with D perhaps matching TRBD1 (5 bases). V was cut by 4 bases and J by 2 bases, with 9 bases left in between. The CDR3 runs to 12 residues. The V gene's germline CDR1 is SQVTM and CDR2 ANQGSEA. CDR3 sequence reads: CSVATETYEQYF. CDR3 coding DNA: TGCAGCGTTGCGACAGAGACCTACGAGCAGTACTTC.

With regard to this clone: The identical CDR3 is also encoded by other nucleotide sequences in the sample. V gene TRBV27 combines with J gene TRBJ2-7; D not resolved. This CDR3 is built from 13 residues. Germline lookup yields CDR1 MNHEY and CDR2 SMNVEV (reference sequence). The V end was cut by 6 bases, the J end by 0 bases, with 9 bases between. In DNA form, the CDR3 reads TGTGCCAGCAGCTGGGCGAGCTCCTACGAGCAGTACTTC. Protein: CASSWASSYEQYF.

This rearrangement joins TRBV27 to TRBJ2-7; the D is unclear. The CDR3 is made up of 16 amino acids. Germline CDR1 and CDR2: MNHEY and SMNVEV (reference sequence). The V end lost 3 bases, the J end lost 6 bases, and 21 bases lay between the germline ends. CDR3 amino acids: CASSLRFYGPHPEQYF. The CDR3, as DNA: TGTGCCAGCAGTTTGAGATTTTATGGTCCCCATCCCGAGCAGTACTTC.

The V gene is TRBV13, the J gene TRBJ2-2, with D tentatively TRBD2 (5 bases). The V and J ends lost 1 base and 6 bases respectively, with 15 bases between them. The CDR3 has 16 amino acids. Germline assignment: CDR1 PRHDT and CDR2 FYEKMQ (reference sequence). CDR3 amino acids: CASSLEVRVDSGELFF. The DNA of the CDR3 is TGTGCCAGCAGCTTAGAAGTTAGAGTGGACTCCGGGGAGCTGTTTTTT.

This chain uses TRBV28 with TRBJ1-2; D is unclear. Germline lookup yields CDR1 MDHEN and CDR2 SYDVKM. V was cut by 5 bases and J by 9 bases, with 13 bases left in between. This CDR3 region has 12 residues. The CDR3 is CASSTSYSSYTF. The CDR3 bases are TGTGCCAGCAGTACGTCATACTCGAGCTACACCTTC.

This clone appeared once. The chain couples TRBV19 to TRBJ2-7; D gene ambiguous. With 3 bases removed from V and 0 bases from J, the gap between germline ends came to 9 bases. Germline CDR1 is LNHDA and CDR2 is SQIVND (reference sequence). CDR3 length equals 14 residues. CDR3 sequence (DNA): TGTGCCAGTAGTATTACCCCGTCCTCCTACGAGCAGTACTTC. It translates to CASSITPSSYEQYF.

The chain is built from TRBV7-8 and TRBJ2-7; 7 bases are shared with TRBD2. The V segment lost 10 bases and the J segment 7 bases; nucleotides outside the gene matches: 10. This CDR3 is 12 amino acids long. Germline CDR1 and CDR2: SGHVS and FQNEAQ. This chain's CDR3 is CAIEGGPGEQYF. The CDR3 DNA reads TGTGCCATTGAGGGAGGGCCGGGGGAGCAGTACTTC.

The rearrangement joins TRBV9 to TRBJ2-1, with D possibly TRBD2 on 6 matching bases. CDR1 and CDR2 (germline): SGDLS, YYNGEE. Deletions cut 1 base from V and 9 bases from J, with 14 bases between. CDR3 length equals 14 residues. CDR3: CASSVWALGGEQFF. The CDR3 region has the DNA TGTGCCAGCAGCGTATGGGCATTGGGGGGTGAGCAGTTCTTC.

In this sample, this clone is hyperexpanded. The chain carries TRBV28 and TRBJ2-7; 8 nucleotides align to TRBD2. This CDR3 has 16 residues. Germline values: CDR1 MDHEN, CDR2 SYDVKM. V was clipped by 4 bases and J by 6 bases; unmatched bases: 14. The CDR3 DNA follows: TGTGCCAGCAGTTCCCCATTTAGCGGGATGAGGTGCGAGCAGTACTTC. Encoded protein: CASSSPFSGMRCEQYF.